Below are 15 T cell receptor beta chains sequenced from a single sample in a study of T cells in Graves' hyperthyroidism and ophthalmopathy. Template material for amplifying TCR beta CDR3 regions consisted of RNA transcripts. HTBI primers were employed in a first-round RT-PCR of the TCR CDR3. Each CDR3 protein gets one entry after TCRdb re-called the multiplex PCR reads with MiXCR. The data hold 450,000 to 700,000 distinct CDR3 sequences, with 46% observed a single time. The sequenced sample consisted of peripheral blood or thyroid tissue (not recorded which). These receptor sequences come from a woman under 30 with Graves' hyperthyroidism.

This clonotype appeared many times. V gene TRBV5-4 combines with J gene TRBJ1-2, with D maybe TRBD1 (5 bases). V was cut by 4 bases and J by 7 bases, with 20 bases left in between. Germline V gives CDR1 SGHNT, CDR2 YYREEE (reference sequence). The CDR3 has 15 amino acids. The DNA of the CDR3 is TGTGCCAGCAGCCCACAAGCCGGGGCTCAACTTGGCTACACCTTC. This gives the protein CASSPQAGAQLGYTF.

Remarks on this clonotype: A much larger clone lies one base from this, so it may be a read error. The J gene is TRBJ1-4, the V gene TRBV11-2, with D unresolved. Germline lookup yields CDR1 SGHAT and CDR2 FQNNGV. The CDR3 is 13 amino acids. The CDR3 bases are TGTGCCGGCAGCTTCGTGGGTGGTGAAAAACTGTTTTTT. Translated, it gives CAGSFVGGEKLFF.

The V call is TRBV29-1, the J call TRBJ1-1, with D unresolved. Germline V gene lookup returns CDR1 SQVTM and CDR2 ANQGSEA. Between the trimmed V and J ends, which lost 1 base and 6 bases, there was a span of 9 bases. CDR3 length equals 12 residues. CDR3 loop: CSVEGTDSEAFF. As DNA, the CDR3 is TGCAGCGTTGAAGGGACCGACTCTGAAGCTTTCTTT. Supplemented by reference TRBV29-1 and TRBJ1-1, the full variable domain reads SAVISQKPSRDICQRGTSLTIQCQVDSQVTMMFWYRQQPGQSLTLIATANQGSEATYESGFVIDKFPISRPNLTFSTLTVSNMSPEDSSIYLCSVEGTDSEAFFGQGTRLTVV.

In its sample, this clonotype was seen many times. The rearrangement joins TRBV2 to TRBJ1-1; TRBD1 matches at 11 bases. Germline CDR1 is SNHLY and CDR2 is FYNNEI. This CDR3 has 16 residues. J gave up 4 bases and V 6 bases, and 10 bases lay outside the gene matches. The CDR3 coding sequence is TGTGCCAGCAGGATTCGGACAGGGGGCGCGGGCACTGAAGCTTTCTTT. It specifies CASRIRTGGAGTEAFF.

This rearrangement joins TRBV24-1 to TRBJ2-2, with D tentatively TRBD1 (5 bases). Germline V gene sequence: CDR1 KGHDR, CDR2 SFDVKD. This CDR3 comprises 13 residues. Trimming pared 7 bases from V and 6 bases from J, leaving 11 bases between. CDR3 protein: CATRIGAAGELFF. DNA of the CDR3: TGTGCCACCAGGATAGGGGCGGCCGGGGAGCTGTTTTTT.

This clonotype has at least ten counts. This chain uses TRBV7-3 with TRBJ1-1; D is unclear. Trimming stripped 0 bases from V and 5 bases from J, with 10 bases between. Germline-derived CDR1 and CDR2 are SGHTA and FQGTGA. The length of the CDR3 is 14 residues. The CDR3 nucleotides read TGTGCCAGCAGCTTAACCACCGGGAGTACTGAAGCTTTCTTT. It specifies CASSLTTGSTEAFF.

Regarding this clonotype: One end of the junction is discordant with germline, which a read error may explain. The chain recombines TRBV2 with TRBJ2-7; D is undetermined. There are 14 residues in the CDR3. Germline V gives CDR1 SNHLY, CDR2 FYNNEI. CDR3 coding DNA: TGTGCCAGCAGCCTTAGGACGGGCTCCTACGGGCAGTACTTC. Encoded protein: CASSLRTGSYGQYF.

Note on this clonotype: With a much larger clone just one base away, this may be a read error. CDR3 DNA: TGTGCCAGCAGTTTACTAGGCGGGGCCCCCTACGAGCAGTACTTC. It translates to CASSLLGGAPYEQYF. The gene calls are TRBV12-3 or TRBV12-4 and TRBJ2-7, with a possible D match to TRBD2 (6 bases). Trimming cost V 2 bases and J 2 bases, with 13 bases left between them. The CDR3 covers 15 residues.

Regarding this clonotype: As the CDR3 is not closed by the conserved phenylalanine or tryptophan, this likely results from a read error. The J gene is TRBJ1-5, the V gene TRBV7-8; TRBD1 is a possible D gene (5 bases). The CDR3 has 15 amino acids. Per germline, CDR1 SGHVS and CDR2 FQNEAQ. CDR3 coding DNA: TGCGCCAGCAGTTCTTGGGGCCCGGAGAATCAGCCCCAGCATTCT. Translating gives CASSSWGPENQPQHS.

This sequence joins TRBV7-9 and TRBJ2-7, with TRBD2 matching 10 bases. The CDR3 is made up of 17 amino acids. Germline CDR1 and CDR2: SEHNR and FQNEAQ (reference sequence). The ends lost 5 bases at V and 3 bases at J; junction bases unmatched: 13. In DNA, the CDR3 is TGTGCCAGCAGCCAAGATGTATTACTAGCGGGGAACTACGAGCAGTACTTC. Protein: CASSQDVLLAGNYEQYF.

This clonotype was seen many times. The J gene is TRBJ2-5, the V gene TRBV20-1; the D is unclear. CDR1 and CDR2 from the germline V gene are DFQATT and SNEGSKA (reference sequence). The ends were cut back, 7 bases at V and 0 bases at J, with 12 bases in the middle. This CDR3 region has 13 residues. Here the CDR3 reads CSVGKEYQETQYF. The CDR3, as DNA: TGCAGTGTGGGGAAGGAGTACCAAGAGACCCAGTACTTC.

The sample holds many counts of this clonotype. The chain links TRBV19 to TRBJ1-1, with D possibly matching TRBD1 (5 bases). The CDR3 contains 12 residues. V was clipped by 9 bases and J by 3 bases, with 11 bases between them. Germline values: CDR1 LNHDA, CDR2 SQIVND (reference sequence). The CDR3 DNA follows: TGTGCCAGCTCCAGCAGGGACACTGAAGCTTTCTTT. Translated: CASSSRDTEAFF.

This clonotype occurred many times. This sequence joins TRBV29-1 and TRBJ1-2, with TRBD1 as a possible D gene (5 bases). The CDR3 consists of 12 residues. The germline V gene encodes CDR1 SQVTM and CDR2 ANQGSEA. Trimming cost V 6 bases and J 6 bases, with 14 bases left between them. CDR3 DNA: TGCAGCGTCCTGACAGACTGGCATGGCTACACCTTC. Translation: CSVLTDWHGYTF.

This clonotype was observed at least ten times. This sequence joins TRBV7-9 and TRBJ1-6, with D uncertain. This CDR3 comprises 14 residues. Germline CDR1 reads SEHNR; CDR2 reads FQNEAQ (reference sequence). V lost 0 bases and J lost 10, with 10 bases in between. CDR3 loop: CASSLAPEESPLHF. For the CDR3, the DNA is TGTGCCAGCAGCTTAGCACCAGAGGAGTCACCCCTCCACTTT.

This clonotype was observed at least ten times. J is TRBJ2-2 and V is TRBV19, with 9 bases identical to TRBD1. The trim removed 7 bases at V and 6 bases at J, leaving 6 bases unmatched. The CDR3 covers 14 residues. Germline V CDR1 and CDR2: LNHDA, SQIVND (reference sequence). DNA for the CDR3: TGTGCCAGTACCTGGGACAGGGTGTCCGGGGAGCTGTTTTTT. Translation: CASTWDRVSGELFF.